The source of this T cell receptor (beta chain) is a study of shared clonotypes between healthy human individuals (dated by TCRdb to the early 2020s). Context from the whole study: Three men and a couple of women, aged 18 to 49 years, made up the cohort. For each donor, CD4 naive and CD4 memory were each given three plates, CD8 naive was given two plates, and CD8 memory was given one plate. Blood TCR repertoires of five healthy adults were deeply sequenced to estimate repertoire size and the extent of clonotype sharing between individuals. To increase sequencing depth and limit assay-specific biases, different laboratories used diverse techniques to prepare libraries and sequence TCR repertoires. Each donor's leukapheresis produced roughly between about 0.9 and 9.5 billion PBMCs.

What the authors observed across the whole study: Based on pairwise subsampling, the degree of clonotype sharing among donors was expected to be affected by sequencing depth. Sampling was limited to blood, and TCR repertoires in tissue likely differ from TCR repertoires in blood. Naive subsets generally had larger estimated clonotype richness than memory subsets did. About 5% of naive CD4, 3.5% of naive CD8, approximately 2% of memory CD4, and approximately 0.39% of memory CD8 clonotypes were shared across several donors. Compared with non-shared clonotypes, the clonotypes found in all four sorted-subset donors had higher generation probabilities. Rarefaction of sorted-subset datasets indicated incomplete sequencing despite the large sequencing depth. Because the study included a small number of donors, the genetic and exposure-history diversity represented was limited.

Note on this clone: Its antigen is not yet known. Qualities for individual bases were not recorded, and no much larger clone is one base off. Other nucleotide sequences from this sample produce the same CDR3.

TCR CDR3 regions were amplified from genomic DNA by multiplex PCR using the deep immunoSEQ assay. Extracted genomic DNA from each cell subset was spread evenly across all wells of several immunoSEQ 96-well plates, with each plate serving as a replicate. For sorted subsets, each replicate PCR was loaded with approximately 190 ng genomic DNA, equivalent to about 30,000 T cell genomes. The purified libraries were quantified using a Qubit 3.0 fluorometer, sized with a Bioanalyzer 2100, and then quantified again using the KAPA Library Quantification kit. A separate single-read 150-cycle Illumina NextSeq 550 flow cell was used to sequence each immunoSEQ 96-well plate. The source study handled its data this way. Because only junctional sequences without quality scores were contained in the immunoSEQ output, filtering matching that applied to full-length reads could not be performed. To assign V/J genes and CDR3, sequences were annotated against IMGT germline references using PyIR, a Python wrapper for IgBLAST v1.9. Reads with weak V/J assignments (E-value above 1e-6), missing CDR3, stop codons, out-of-frame junctions, or ambiguous translated residues were removed. V3J clonotypes were defined by identical inferred V gene, J gene, and CDR3 amino acid sequence. To compute the percentage overlap between repertoires, the number of shared unique clonotypes was divided by the size of the smaller repertoire. Three approaches were used to assess repertoire richness: RTK rarefaction, the Chao1 estimator, and Recon v2.1 estimates of unobserved clonotypes. For all TCRbeta clonotypes obtained by the gDNA method from four donors, generation probabilities were computed with OLGA. What TCRdb holds here is the immuneACCESS table cut down to in-frame rearrangements. Part of the clones is not present; checked against another copy, under half of the missing clones reflect an unresolved V gene, and the others are unexplained. V, J and clone size reflect that table, while D and trimming were determined from the DNA. Within this sample are about 610,000 clones, with 96% of them counted one time only. Less than 0.12% of the sample rests with the top ten.

CDR1 and CDR2 (MNHEY, SMNVEV) derive from the germline V gene (reference sequence). The CDR3, from cysteine to phenylalanine, totals 14 residues. Only CDR3 DNA remains: 42 bases, in frame from the first base. The V end loses 3 bases and the J end loses 0 bases, and a stretch of 8 bases separates them. CD8 naive samples were obtained by positive selection for CCR7 among CD45RO-negative cells, yielding a CD45RA+CCR7+ population from which TemRA cells were excluded. The donors were healthy, HIV-negative adults who had no recently reported acute infections or vaccinations. Only Caucasian adults living in Nashville, Tennessee, USA were represented among the donors. Blood was obtained by leukapheresis, after which PBMCs were separated by Ficoll-Histopaque density gradient centrifugation and cryopreserved in liquid nitrogen vapor phase. Analytical flow cytometry was used to check the purity and quantity of every magnetically sorted T cell population. Genomic DNA was isolated from each sorted fraction and quantified by UV absorbance on a Nanodrop 2000c.

Material for sequencing was naive CD8+ T cells sorted from blood. This sample's cell subset or site label indicates: CD45RA+CCR7+. The TCR was taken from a woman aged 25 to 39 in good health. The V gene is TRBV27 and the J gene is TRBJ1-1; TRBD1 is a possible D gene, resting on 6 matching bases. CDR3 reads: CASSFGGLNTEAFF. The DNA sequence is as follows: TGTGCCAGCAGTTTTGGGGGGCTGAACACTGAAGCTTTCTTT.